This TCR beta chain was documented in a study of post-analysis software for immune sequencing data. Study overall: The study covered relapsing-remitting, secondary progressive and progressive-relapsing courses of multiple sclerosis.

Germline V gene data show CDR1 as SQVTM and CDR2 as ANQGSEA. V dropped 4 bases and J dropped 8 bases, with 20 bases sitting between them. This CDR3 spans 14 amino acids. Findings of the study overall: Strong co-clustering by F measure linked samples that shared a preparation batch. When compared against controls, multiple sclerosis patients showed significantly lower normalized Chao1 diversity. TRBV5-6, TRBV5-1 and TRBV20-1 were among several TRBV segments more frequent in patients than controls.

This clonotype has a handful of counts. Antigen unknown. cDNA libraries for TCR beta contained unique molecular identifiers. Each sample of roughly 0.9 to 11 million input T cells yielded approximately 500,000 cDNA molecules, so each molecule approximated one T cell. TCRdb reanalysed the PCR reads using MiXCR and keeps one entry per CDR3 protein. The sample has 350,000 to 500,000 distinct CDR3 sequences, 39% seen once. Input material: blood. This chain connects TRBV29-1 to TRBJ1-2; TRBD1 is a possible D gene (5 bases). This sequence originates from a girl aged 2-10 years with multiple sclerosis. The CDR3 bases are TGCAGCGTTGGGTCACAGAGGGGTGACTTCGGCTACACCTTC. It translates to CSVGSQRGDFGYTF.